This TCR beta chain was obtained from a study of blood T cell repertoires in COVID-19. Study summary: Acute and convalescent COVID-19 samples came from the United States, Italy and Spain.

CDR3 length: 17 residues. J was trimmed by 2 bases and V by 9 bases; bases with no gene match: 10. Germline assignment: CDR1 LNHDA and CDR2 SQIVND (reference sequence). The assay was immunoSEQ multiplex PCR, and TCRdb's table has in-frame clones only and misses some. The profile shows 250,000 or so clones, more than 75% of them singletons. Sequencing input: peripheral blood. The chain links TRBV19 to TRBJ2-5; 15 bases match TRBD2. The sequence was collected from a woman aged 40 to 50 who had recovered from COVID-19. The CDR3 sequence: CASRPGLAGGGQETQYF. CDR3 sequence (DNA): TGTGCCAGCCGGCCGGGACTAGCGGGAGGCGGGCAAGAGACCCAGTACTTC. Filled out from reference TRBV19 and TRBJ2-5, the complete variable domain reads DGGITQSPKYLFRKEGQNVTLSCEQNLNHDAMYWYRQDPGQGLRLIYYSQIVNDFQKGDIAEGYSVSREKKESFPLTVTSAQKNPTAFYLCASRPGLAGGGQETQYFGPGTRLLVL.